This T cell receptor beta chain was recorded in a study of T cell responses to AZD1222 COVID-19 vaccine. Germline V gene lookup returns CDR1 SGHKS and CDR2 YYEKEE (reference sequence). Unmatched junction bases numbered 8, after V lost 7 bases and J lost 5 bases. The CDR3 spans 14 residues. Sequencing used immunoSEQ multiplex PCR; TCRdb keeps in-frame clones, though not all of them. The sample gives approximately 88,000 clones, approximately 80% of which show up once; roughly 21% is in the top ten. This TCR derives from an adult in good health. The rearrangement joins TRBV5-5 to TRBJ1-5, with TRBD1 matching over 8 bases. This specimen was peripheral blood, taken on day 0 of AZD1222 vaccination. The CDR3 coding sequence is TGTGCCAGCGCAGGGGGCGAGATCCATCAGCCCCAGCATTTT. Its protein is CASAGGEIHQPQHF.